This T cell receptor beta chain is drawn from a study of T cells after somatic rescue of genetic block. This clone has just a few counts. Libraries were prepared by immunoSEQ multiplex PCR; TCRdb keeps only in-frame clonotypes and omits some of them. The sample has more than 65,000 clones; about nine tenths are singletons. CDR3 length equals 13 residues. The germline CDR1 and CDR2 sequences are KGHSH and LQKENI. V was trimmed by 2 bases and J by 3 bases, leaving 8 bases between them. The genes are TRBV18 and TRBJ2-7; D remains unclear. The sample taken for sequencing was peripheral blood mononuclear cells (PBMCs). The receptor was derived from a man younger than 45. CDR3 residues: CASSPEMDYEQYF. The CDR3 nucleotides are TGTGCCAGCTCACCAGAGATGGACTACGAGCAGTACTTC.